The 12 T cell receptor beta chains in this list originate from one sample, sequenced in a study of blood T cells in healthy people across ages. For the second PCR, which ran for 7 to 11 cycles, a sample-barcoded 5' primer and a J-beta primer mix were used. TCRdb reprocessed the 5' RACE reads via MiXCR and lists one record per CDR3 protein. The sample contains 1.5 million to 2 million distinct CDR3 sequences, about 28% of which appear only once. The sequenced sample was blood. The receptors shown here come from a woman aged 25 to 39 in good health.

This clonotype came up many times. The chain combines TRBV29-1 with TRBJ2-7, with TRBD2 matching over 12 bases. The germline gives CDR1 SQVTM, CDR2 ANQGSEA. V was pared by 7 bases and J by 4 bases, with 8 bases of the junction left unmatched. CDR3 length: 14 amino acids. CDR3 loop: CSGLAGGNQYEQYF. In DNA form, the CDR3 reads TGCAGCGGCCTAGCGGGAGGGAACCAATACGAGCAGTACTTC.

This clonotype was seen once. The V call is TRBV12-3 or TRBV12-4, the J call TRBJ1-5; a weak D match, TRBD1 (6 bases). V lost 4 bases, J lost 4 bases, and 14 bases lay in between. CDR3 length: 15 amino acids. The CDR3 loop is CASSSLDSPNQPQHF. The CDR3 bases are TGTGCCAGCAGTTCCTTGGACAGCCCTAATCAGCCCCAGCATTTT.

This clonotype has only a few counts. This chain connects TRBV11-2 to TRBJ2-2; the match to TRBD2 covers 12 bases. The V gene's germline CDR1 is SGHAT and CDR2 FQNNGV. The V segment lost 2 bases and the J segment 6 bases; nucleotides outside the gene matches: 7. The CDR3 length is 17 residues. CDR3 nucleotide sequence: TGTGCCAGCAGCTTACTCAAGGCTAGCGGGAGGGCCGGGGAGCTGTTTTTT. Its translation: CASSLLKASGRAGELFF.

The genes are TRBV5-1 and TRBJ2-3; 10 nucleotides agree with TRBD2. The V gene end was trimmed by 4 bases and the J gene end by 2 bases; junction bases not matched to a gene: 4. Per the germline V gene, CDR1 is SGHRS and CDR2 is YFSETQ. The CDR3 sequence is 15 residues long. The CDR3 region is CASSELAGITDTQYF. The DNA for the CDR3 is TGCGCCAGCAGCGAACTAGCGGGGATCACAGATACGCAGTATTTT.

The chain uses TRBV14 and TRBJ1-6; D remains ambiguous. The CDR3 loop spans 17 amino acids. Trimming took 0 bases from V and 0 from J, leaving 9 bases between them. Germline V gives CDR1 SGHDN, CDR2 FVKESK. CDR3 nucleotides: TGTGCCAGCAGCCAAGAGAGCCAGAGCTCCTATAATTCACCCCTCCACTTT. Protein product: CASSQESQSSYNSPLHF.

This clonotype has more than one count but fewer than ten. CDR3 nucleotide sequence: TGTGCCAGCAGTCGGGACCCCTGGACGTCTCGGGAGCAGTACTTC. Translation: CASSRDPWTSREQYF. The V gene is TRBV27, the J gene TRBJ2-7; D is tentatively TRBD1 or TRBD2 (5 bases each). Trimming shortened V by 5 bases and J by 7 bases, and 21 bases separated the two germline ends. In germline, CDR1 is MNHEY, CDR2 SMNVEV (reference sequence). This CDR3 has 15 residues.

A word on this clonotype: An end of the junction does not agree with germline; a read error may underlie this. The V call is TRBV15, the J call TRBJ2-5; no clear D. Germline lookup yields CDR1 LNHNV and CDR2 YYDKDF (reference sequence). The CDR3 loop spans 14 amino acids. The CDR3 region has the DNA TGTGCCACCAGGAGACCCAGCAGCCAAGAGACCCGGTACTTC. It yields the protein CATRRPSSQETRYF. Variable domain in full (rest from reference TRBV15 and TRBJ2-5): DAMVIQNPRYQVTQFGKPVTLSCSQTLNHNVMYWYQQKSSQAPKLLFHYYDKDFNNEADTPDNFQSRRPNTSFCFLDIRSPGLGDTAMYLCATRRPSSQETRYFGPGTRLLVL.

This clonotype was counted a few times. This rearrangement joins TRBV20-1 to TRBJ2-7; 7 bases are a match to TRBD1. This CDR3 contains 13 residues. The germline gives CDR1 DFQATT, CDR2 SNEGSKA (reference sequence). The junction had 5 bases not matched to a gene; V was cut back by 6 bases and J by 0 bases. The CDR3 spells CSAGTDSSYEQYF. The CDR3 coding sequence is TGCAGTGCCGGGACAGACTCCTCCTACGAGCAGTACTTC.

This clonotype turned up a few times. The CDR3 DNA reads TGTGCCATCAGTGAGTCGAACGGGAGGGACACCGGGGAGCTGTTTTTT. This sequence encodes CAISESNGRDTGELFF. This chain links TRBV10-3 with TRBJ2-2; 8 nucleotides match TRBD2. The junction had 3 bases not matched to a gene; V was cut back by 0 bases and J by 3 bases. Germline V gives CDR1 ENHRY, CDR2 SYGVKD. CDR3 length equals 16 residues.

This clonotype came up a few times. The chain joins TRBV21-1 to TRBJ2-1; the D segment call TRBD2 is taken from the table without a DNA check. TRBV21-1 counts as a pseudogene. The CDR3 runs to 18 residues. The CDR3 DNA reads TGTGCCAGCAGCAATGGACTAGCGGGAGACATCCCCTACAATGAGCAGTTCTTC. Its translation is CASSNGLAGDIPYNEQFF.

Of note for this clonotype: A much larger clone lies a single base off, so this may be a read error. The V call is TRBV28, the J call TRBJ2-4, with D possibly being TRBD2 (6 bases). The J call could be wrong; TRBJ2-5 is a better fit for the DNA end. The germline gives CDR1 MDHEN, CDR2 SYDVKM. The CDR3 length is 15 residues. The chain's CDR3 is CASSLQTRRQETQYF. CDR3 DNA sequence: TGTGCCAGCAGTTTACAGACTAGGCGCCAAGAGACCCAGTACTTC.

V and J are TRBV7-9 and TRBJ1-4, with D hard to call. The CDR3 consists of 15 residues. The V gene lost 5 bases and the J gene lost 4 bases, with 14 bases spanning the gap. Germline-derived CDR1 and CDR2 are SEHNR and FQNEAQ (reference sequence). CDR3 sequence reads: CASSRGIVLNEKLFF. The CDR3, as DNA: TGTGCCAGCAGCCGCGGGATAGTCCTTAATGAAAAACTGTTTTTT. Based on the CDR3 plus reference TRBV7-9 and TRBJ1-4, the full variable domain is DTGVSQNPRHKITKRGQNVTFRCDPISEHNRLYWYRQTLGQGPEFLTYFQNEAQLEKSRLLSDRFSAERPKGSFSTLEIQRTEQGDSAMYLCASSRGIVLNEKLFFGSGTQLSVL.